This T cell receptor (beta chain) was identified in a study of breast tumors, draining lymph nodes, adjacent tissues. Whole-study results and caveats: Data only fit, rather than demonstrated, lymph node origin of most tumor T cells. Findings are consistent with lymph node origin and intratumoral expansion of most tumor T cells. Compared with lymph nodes, tumors were less diverse; compared with nontumor tissue, more. Tumor and nontumor repertoires were significantly more similar in luminal-like than in basal-like breast cancer.

Germline CDR1 reads MNHEY; CDR2 reads SVGAGI. CDR3 length equals 16 residues. The V and J ends lost 5 bases and 5 bases, in that order; junction bases with no gene match: 8. TCRdb analysed the multiplex PCR reads with MiXCR anew, one entry per CDR3 protein. This table holds 15,000 to 20,000 distinct CDR3 sequences, 43% found once. This clonotype was recorded a few times. What it binds is unknown. The sequencing sample was made of breast tumor tissue. This chain joins TRBV6-5 and TRBJ1-6; TRBD1 matches 8 bases. The source of this sequence is a female donor with breast cancer. Some clones in this sample may be carry-over from other donors' samples. CDR3 protein: CASSRGQARHNSPLHF. The CDR3 DNA reads as TGTGCCAGCAGTCGGGGACAGGCCAGGCATAATTCACCCCTCCACTTT.